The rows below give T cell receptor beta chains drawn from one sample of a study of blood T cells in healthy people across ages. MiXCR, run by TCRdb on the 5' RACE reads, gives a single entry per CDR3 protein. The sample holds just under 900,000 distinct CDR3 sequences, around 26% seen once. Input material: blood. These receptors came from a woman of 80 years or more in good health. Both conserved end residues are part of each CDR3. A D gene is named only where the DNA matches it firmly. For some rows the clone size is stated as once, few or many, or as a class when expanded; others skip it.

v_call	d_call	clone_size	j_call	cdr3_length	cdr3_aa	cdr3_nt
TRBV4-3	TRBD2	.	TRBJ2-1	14	CAGSQDRGGPRRFF	TGCGCCGGCAGCCAAGATCGGGGGGGACCTCGGCGGTTCTTC
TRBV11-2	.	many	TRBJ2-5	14	CASSLDMGGETQYF	TGTGCCAGCAGCTTAGATATGGGGGGCGAGACCCAGTACTTC
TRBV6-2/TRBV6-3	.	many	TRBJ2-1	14	CASSSGVPRNEQFF	TGTGCCAGCAGCTCGGGGGTGCCAAGGAATGAGCAGTTCTTC
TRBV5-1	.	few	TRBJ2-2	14	CASSPTPATGELFF	TGCGCCAGCAGCCCGACACCGGCAACCGGGGAGCTGTTTTTT
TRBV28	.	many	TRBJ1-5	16	CASSLPIDNSNQPQHF	TGTGCCAGCAGTCTACCAATAGACAATAGCAATCAGCCCCAGCATTTT
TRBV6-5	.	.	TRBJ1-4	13	CASSPRQNEELFF	TGTGCCAGCAGTCCTCGACAGAATGAAGAACTGTTTTTT
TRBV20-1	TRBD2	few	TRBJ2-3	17	CSARLRPSGGTTDTQYF	TGCAGTGCTAGATTACGGCCTAGCGGGGGAACCACAGATACGCAGTATTTT
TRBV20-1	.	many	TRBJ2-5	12	CSAREQQETQYF	TGCAGTGCTAGAGAACAGCAAGAGACCCAGTACTTC
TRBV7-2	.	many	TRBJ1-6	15	CASSFQGGSNSPLHF	TGTGCCAGCAGCTTTCAAGGGGGAAGTAATTCACCCCTCCACTTT
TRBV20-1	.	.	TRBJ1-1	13	CSARAPGRTEAFF	TGCAGTGCTAGAGCACCAGGTCGCACTGAAGCTTTCTTT
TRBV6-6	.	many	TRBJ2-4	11	CASTAKNIQYF	TGTGCCAGCACAGCCAAAAACATTCAGTACTTC
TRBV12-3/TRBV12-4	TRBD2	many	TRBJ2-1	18	CASSTGLAGRSSYNEQFF	TGTGCCAGCAGTACGGGACTAGCGGGGAGAAGCTCCTACAATGAGCAGTTCTTC
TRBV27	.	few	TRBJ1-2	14	CASSLSTGSKGYTF	TGTGCCAGCAGTTTATCCACAGGTTCGAAGGGCTACACCTTC
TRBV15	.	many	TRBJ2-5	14	CATSRDGGRRAQYF	TGTGCCACCAGCAGAGATGGAGGCCGGAGGGCCCAGTACTTC